The 15 T cell receptor beta chains below all came from one sample that was sequenced in a study of beta chain features in type 1 diabetes. Study-level results: In every one of the four CD4+ subsets, TCRB CDR3s were moderately but significantly shorter in Type 1 diabetes patients.

No antigen is known for these receptors. As every portion of the isolated RNA was reverse transcribed, the sequencing read expressed TCRB transcripts. This table comes from immunoSEQ multiplex PCR, and its TCRdb copy is limited to in-frame clones, with some not included. The sample includes hundreds of thousands of clones, around an eighth seen only once; the top ten take nearly 0.04%. Sequencing was carried out using naive CD4+ T cells from blood. These TCRs come from a young man with type 1 diabetes.

This rearrangement joins TRBV29-1 to TRBJ1-3, with a tentative D call TRBD1 (6 bases). The CDR3 is made up of 12 amino acids. The V gene's germline CDR1 is SQVTM and CDR2 ANQGSEA. V lost 7 bases to trimming and J lost 3 bases, with 10 bases between them. Here the CDR3 DNA reads TGCAGCGGGAGGGGGTTTGGAAACACCATATATTTT. This gives the protein CSGRGFGNTIYF.

This clone came up a few times. The rearrangement uses TRBV2 and TRBJ1-2; 7 bases agree with TRBD1. This CDR3 comprises 14 residues. Germline loops: CDR1 SNHLY, CDR2 FYNNEI. V lost 5 bases, J lost 2 bases, and 5 bases stayed unmatched. The DNA for the CDR3 is TGTGCCAGCAGTACTTTACAGGGGAACTATGGCTACACCTTC. Translating gives CASSTLQGNYGYTF.

The chain employs TRBV18 and TRBJ2-1; no definite D call. The V gene lost 3 bases and the J gene lost 5 bases, with 14 bases spanning the gap. This CDR3 region has 15 residues. Germline V gene lookup returns CDR1 KGHSH and CDR2 LQKENI. This CDR3 reads CASSPSQARDNEQFF. The CDR3 coding sequence is TGTGCCAGCTCACCGTCCCAAGCCCGTGACAATGAGCAGTTCTTC.

This clone was observed a few times. The chain couples TRBV5-1 to TRBJ2-2; 7 nucleotides match TRBD1. The CDR3 extends over 16 amino acids. CDR1 and CDR2 from the germline V gene are SGHRS and YFSETQ. With 6 bases clipped from V and 6 bases from J, the junction kept 14 bases outside the gene matches. CDR3: CASKNDRASWAGELFF. DNA of the CDR3: TGCGCCAGCAAGAACGACAGGGCGTCGTGGGCCGGGGAGCTGTTTTTT. The full variable domain, completed using reference TRBV5-1 and TRBJ2-2, is KAGVTQTPRYLIKTRGQQVTLSCSPISGHRSVSWYQQTPGQGLQFLFEYFSETQRNKGNFPGRFSGRQFSNSRSEMNVSTLELGDSALYLCASKNDRASWAGELFFGEGSRLTVL.

This clone was found a few times. The chain uses TRBV19 and TRBJ2-1; 7 nucleotides line up with TRBD2. Germline V gene lookup returns CDR1 LNHDA and CDR2 SQIVND (reference sequence). V was clipped by 3 bases and J by 9 bases; unmatched bases: 2. This CDR3 is 12 amino acids long. CDR3: CASSMSSGEQFF. CDR3 nucleotides: TGTGCCAGTAGTATGTCTAGCGGTGAGCAGTTCTTC. Complete variable domain (other parts from reference TRBV19 and TRBJ2-1): DGGITQSPKYLFRKEGQNVTLSCEQNLNHDAMYWYRQDPGQGLRLIYYSQIVNDFQKGDIAEGYSVSREKKESFPLTVTSAQKNPTAFYLCASSMSSGEQFFGPGTRLTVL.

This rearrangement joins TRBV19 to TRBJ2-7, with a tentative D call TRBD1 (5 bases). Trimming removed 6 bases at V and 2 bases at J, with 20 bases between. CDR3 length: 16 residues. Per the germline V gene, CDR1 is LNHDA and CDR2 is SQIVND (reference sequence). CDR3 bases: TGTGCCAGTAGCCCCCTTGGCAGGGCCTCGGCCTACGAGCAGTACTTC. It codes for CASSPLGRASAYEQYF.

The rearrangement uses TRBV5-4 and TRBJ2-5, with D uncertain. Trimming pared 1 base from V and 0 bases from J, leaving 4 bases between. CDR1 SGHNT and CDR2 YYREEE come from the germline V gene (reference sequence). CDR3 length: 13 amino acids. The CDR3 sequence is CASSLYDQETQYF. The CDR3 coding sequence is TGTGCCAGCAGCTTGTACGACCAAGAGACCCAGTACTTC.

This clone has only one observation. Mismatch with germline at one junction end may stem from a read error. V gene TRBV5-1 combines with J gene TRBJ1-2, with TRBD1 as a possible D gene (5 bases). Germline V gene lookup returns CDR1 SGHRS and CDR2 YFSETQ. The CDR3 is 13 amino acids. The CDR3, as DNA: TGCGCCAGCAGCACCGACAGCGCCCATGGCTGCACCTTC. Encoded protein: CASSTDSAHGCTF.

The V call is TRBV6-1, the J call TRBJ1-2; no clear D. The CDR3 is made up of 13 amino acids. In germline, CDR1 is MNHNS, CDR2 SASEGT. With 2 bases removed from V and 6 bases from J, the gap between germline ends came to 10 bases. CDR3 sequence reads: CASSEQSGNGYTF. Here the CDR3 DNA reads TGTGCCAGCAGTGAACAATCGGGGAATGGCTACACCTTC.

The rearrangement uses TRBV29-1 and TRBJ2-5, with 7 positions matching TRBD1. This CDR3 has 16 amino acids. With 1 base clipped from V and 0 bases from J, the junction kept 8 bases outside the gene matches. Germline CDR1 and CDR2: SQVTM and ANQGSEA. The CDR3 spells CSVEGGTASYQETQYF. CDR3 DNA sequence: TGCAGCGTTGAAGGGGGGACAGCTTCGTACCAAGAGACCCAGTACTTC.

CDR3 sequence: CSSSGTSLFGEQFF. DNA of the CDR3: TGCAGCTCCTCCGGGACTAGTCTATTTGGTGAGCAGTTCTTC. The rearrangement uses TRBV29-1 and TRBJ2-1; 8 bases are a match to TRBD2. This CDR3 comprises 14 residues. V shed 8 bases and J 9 bases; nucleotides not matched to a gene: 15. Germline V CDR1 and CDR2: SQVTM, ANQGSEA.

The rearrangement joins TRBV5-6 to TRBJ2-7; TRBD2 matches 8 bases. Germline lookup yields CDR1 SGHDT and CDR2 YYEEEE. Trimming removed 0 bases from V and 2 bases from J; junction bases left unmatched: 16. The CDR3 length is 19 residues. This CDR3 is CASSLVGLGRSGSTYEQYF. The CDR3 DNA reads as TGTGCCAGCAGCTTGGTCGGGTTGGGGCGAAGCGGGAGTACCTACGAGCAGTACTTC.

The rearrangement links TRBV29-1 to TRBJ2-1; 8 bases match TRBD2. This CDR3 is built from 14 residues. The germline CDR1 and CDR2 sequences are SQVTM and ANQGSEA. CDR3 bases: TGCAGTTGTGTTGGGAGTCTAGCGGGTTATGAGCAGTTCTTC. It codes for CSCVGSLAGYEQFF.

This clone was seen a handful of times. This chain links TRBV5-6 with TRBJ2-1, with 8 positions matching TRBD2. The CDR3 is 13 residues long. Losses at the gene ends were 6 bases for V and 2 bases for J; bases not matched to a gene: 1. Germline V CDR1 and CDR2: SGHDT, YYEEEE. In DNA, the CDR3 is TGTGCCAGCAAAGCGGGGGCCTACAATGAGCAGTTCTTC. It translates to CASKAGAYNEQFF.

This clone was seen only a few times. The chain is built from TRBV29-1 and TRBJ2-3; D remains ambiguous. CDR3 length equals 14 residues. The V end was cut by 7 bases, the J end by 0 bases, with 14 bases between. From germline, CDR1 is SQVTM and CDR2 ANQGSEA. CDR3 region: CSARVGASTDTQYF. CDR3 nucleotides: TGCAGCGCCCGGGTCGGAGCTAGCACAGATACGCAGTATTTT.